The clone carrying this T cell receptor (beta chain) was observed a few times. This entry belongs to a study of blood T cell repertoires in COVID-19. Study as a whole: The United States, Italy and Spain supplied acute and convalescent COVID-19 samples.

V gave up 6 bases and J gave up 4 bases, with 6 bases separating them. The germline V gene encodes CDR1 LNHDA and CDR2 SQIVND (reference sequence). CDR3 length: 11 amino acids. Authors' analysis steps: Reference gene primer amplification gave estimated nucleated cell counts. Generated by immunoSEQ multiplex PCR, the TCRdb table keeps only in-frame clones and is missing some. V and J calls plus clone size are reproduced from that table; the DNA served to infer D and trimming. The data contain roughly 100,000 clones, about 86% of them singletons. The chain links TRBV19 to TRBJ1-2; D call uncertain. The source material was peripheral blood. The receptor's source is a woman in her 70s with acute or convalescent COVID-19. CDR3 sequence: CASRAGYGYTF. CDR3 DNA: TGTGCCAGTAGGGCAGGCTATGGCTACACCTTC.